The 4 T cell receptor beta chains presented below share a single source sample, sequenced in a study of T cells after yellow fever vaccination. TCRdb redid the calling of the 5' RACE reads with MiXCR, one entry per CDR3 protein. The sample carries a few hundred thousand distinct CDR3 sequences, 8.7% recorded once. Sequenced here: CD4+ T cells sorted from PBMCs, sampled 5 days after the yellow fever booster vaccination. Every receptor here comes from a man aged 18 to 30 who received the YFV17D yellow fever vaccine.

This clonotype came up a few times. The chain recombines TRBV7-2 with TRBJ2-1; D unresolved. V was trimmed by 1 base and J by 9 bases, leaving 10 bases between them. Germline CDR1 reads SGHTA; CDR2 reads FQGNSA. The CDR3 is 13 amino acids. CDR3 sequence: CASSLGVVSEQFF. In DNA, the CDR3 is TGTGCCAGCAGCTTAGGGGTAGTCTCTGAGCAGTTCTTC.

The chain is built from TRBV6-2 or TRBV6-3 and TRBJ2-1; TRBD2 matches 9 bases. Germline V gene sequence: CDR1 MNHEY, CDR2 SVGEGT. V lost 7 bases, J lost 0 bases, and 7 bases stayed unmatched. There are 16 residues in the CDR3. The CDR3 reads CASNLILAGSYNEQFF. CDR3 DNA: TGTGCCAGCAACCTAATACTAGCGGGCTCCTACAATGAGCAGTTCTTC.

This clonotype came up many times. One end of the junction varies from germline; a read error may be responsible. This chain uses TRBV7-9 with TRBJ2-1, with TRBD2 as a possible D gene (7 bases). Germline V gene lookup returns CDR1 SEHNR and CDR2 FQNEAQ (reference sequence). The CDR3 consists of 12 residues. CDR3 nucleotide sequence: TGTGCCAGCTCGACGTCCGGGGGGCGTCGGATCTTC. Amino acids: CASSTSGGRRIF.

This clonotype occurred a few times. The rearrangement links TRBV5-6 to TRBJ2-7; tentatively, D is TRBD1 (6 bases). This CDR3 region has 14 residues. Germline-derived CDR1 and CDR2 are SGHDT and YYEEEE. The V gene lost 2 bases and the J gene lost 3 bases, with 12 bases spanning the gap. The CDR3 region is CASSFYVTGYEQYF. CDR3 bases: TGTGCCAGCAGCTTCTACGTGACAGGCTACGAGCAGTACTTC.